What follows are 27 T cell receptor beta chains derived from one specimen sequenced in a study of T-cell reconstitution after alpha-beta-depleted transplantation in children. Preparing the TCRbeta library involved the use of unique molecular identifiers. TCRdb analysed the PCR reads with MiXCR anew, one entry per CDR3 protein. The sample yields hundreds of thousands of distinct CDR3 sequences, 10% seen once. The sample was PBMCs, taken before TCRalphabeta/CD19-depleted stem cell transplant. These receptor sequences come from a boy under two years old with acute myeloid leukemia, due to receive a stem cell transplant.

This clonotype occurred a few times. The rearrangement uses TRBV5-1 and TRBJ2-1, with TRBD2 matching 9 bases. Germline values: CDR1 SGHRS, CDR2 YFSETQ. The CDR3 has 16 amino acids. With 4 bases clipped from V and 1 base from J, the junction kept 6 bases outside the gene matches. The CDR3 DNA reads TGCGCCAGCAGCCGCTCGACTAGCGGATCCTACAATGAGCAGTTCTTC. Protein product: CASSRSTSGSYNEQFF.

This clonotype was seen ten or more times. This sequence joins TRBV11-2 and TRBJ2-3; D remains unclear. The V and J ends lost 2 bases and 1 base respectively, with 13 bases between them. This CDR3 is built from 16 residues. Looked up from germline, CDR1 is SGHAT and CDR2 is FQNNGV. The CDR3 DNA reads as TGTGCCAGCAGCTTAAATCTCGGACCAGGCACAGATACGCAGTATTTT. Translation gives CASSLNLGPGTDTQYF.

This clonotype has ten or more counts. The chain combines TRBV7-3 with TRBJ2-7; 10 positions match TRBD2. With 5 bases clipped from V and 0 bases from J, the junction kept 4 bases outside the gene matches. This CDR3 is 15 amino acids long. The germline V gene encodes CDR1 SGHTA and CDR2 FQGTGA. Written as DNA, the CDR3 is TGTGCCAGCAGCGTAGCGGGAGGTAACTCCTACGAGCAGTACTTC. Amino acids: CASSVAGGNSYEQYF.

In its sample, this clonotype was seen many times. Here the CDR3 reads CASSYSSGFPVGELFF. The DNA of the CDR3 is TGTGCCAGCAGTTACTCGTCGGGGTTCCCCGTCGGGGAGCTGTTTTTT. The chain carries TRBV6-5 and TRBJ2-2; tentative D call: TRBD2 (5 bases). CDR3 length equals 16 residues. Germline V gene sequence: CDR1 MNHEY, CDR2 SVGAGI. V lost 0 bases, J lost 7 bases, and 15 bases lay in between.

This clonotype has ten or more counts. J is TRBJ1-5 and V is TRBV7-8; weak D call: TRBD1 (5 bases). Germline CDR1 is SGHVS and CDR2 is FQNEAQ. Trimming cost V 7 bases and J 6 bases, with 25 bases left between them. CDR3 length equals 17 residues. The DNA of the CDR3 is TGTGCCAGCACCTTGGGGACCAGGGAAACCCTAAGTCAGCCCCAGCATTTT. Its protein product is CASTLGTRETLSQPQHF.

The chain is built from TRBV20-1 and TRBJ2-1, with 8 bases aligning to TRBD1. Germline-derived CDR1 and CDR2 are DFQATT and SNEGSKA (reference sequence). Trimming removed 4 bases from V and 6 bases from J; junction bases left unmatched: 2. CDR3 size: 12 residues. CDR3 region: CSANDRGNEQFF. In DNA, the CDR3 is TGCAGTGCTAACGACAGGGGCAATGAGCAGTTCTTC.

This clonotype came up many times. An end of the junction differs from the germline gene, which may be a read error. This chain links TRBV7-8 with TRBJ2-7; D perhaps matches TRBD2 (6 bases). Germline CDR1 reads SGHVS; CDR2 reads FQNEAQ. The CDR3 has 11 residues. The CDR3 DNA sequence: TGTGCCAGCAGCTTAGGGGGGACTTCTCGTTTC. It codes for CASSLGGTSRF.

This clonotype was observed at least ten times. This chain uses TRBV6-1 with TRBJ2-7; D may match TRBD1 or TRBD2 (5 bases each). From germline, CDR1 is MNHNS and CDR2 SASEGT. The germline V and J ends were trimmed by 5 bases and 0 bases, with 11 bases remaining between them. The CDR3 totals 14 residues. Here the CDR3 reads CASSTPGGSYEQYF. The CDR3 bases are TGTGCCAGCAGTACCCCTGGGGGCTCCTACGAGCAGTACTTC.

This clonotype showed up many times. The chain uses TRBV28 and TRBJ1-5; D ambiguous. V lost 1 base and J lost 0, with 7 bases in between. Per the germline V gene, CDR1 is MDHEN and CDR2 is SYDVKM. The CDR3 length is 15 residues. CDR3 residues: CASSLLGYSNQPQHF. The DNA of the CDR3 is TGTGCCAGCAGTTTATTGGGATATAGCAATCAGCCCCAGCATTTT.

The sample holds many counts of this clonotype. The chain uses TRBV5-1 and TRBJ2-3, with TRBD1 matching 7 bases. The germline V gene has CDR1 SGHRS and CDR2 YFSETQ. Unmatched junction bases numbered 13, after V lost 7 bases and J lost 2 bases. This CDR3 has 16 residues. The CDR3 here is CASSPPRDRHTDTQYF. In DNA, the CDR3 is TGCGCCAGCTCCCCTCCCAGGGACAGACACACAGATACGCAGTATTTT.

This clonotype was picked up many times. The rearrangement joins TRBV20-1 to TRBJ2-1, with D tentatively TRBD1 (5 bases). The V gene lost 2 bases and the J gene lost 0 bases, with 8 bases spanning the gap. Per germline, CDR1 DFQATT and CDR2 SNEGSKA (reference sequence). The CDR3 loop spans 14 amino acids. In nucleotides, the CDR3 is TGCAGTGCTAGATGGCAGGGCTCCTACAATGAGCAGTTCTTC. It specifies CSARWQGSYNEQFF.

This clonotype was seen many times. The rearrangement joins TRBV7-6 to TRBJ2-7; no clear D. The CDR3 runs 13 residues. Per the germline V gene, CDR1 is SGHVS and CDR2 is FNYEAQ. V was trimmed by 0 bases and J by 2 bases, leaving 5 bases between them. As DNA, the CDR3 is TGTGCCAGCAGCTTAGCATTTGCCTACGAGCAGTACTTC. Translation: CASSLAFAYEQYF.

This clonotype turned up a few times. This chain uses TRBV12-3 or TRBV12-4 with TRBJ2-7; 9 nucleotides agree with TRBD1. Trimming removed 6 bases from V and 1 base from J; junction bases left unmatched: 7. CDR3 length: 15 amino acids. CDR3 region: CASSWRQGGSYEQYF. The CDR3 DNA reads TGTGCCAGCAGCTGGAGACAGGGGGGGTCCTACGAGCAGTACTTC.

This clonotype was counted only a few times. The V and J genes are TRBV12-3 or TRBV12-4 and TRBJ2-7, with a weak D call TRBD1 (6 bases). V was clipped by 7 bases and J by 0 bases, with 13 bases between them. The CDR3 runs to 14 residues. CDR3: CASIIQDSSYEQYF. The CDR3 region has the DNA TGTGCCAGCATTATTCAGGACAGCTCCTACGAGCAGTACTTC.

This clonotype was observed a handful of times. The chain joins TRBV2 to TRBJ2-1; 8 nucleotides align to TRBD1. V was clipped by 3 bases and J by 6 bases; unmatched bases: 4. Germline values: CDR1 SNHLY, CDR2 FYNNEI. This CDR3 is 14 amino acids long. CDR3 bases: TGTGCCAGCAGTGATCGACAGGGGTTCAATGAGCAGTTCTTC. Its protein is CASSDRQGFNEQFF.

For this clonotype: A single base separates this from a much larger clone, so it may be a read error. J is TRBJ2-1 and V is TRBV7-3, with D possibly matching TRBD2 (5 bases). The CDR3 is 14 residues long. Trimming cost V 2 bases and J 5 bases, with 10 bases left between them. CDR1 and CDR2 (germline): SGHTA, FQGTGA. The CDR3 spells CASSLVGADNEQFF. DNA for the CDR3: TGTGCCAGCAGCTTAGTGGGAGCGGACAATGAGCAGTTCTTC.

This clonotype was picked up many times. The rearrangement uses TRBV12-3 or TRBV12-4 and TRBJ2-6; 10 positions agree with TRBD1. CDR3 length: 17 amino acids. With V trimmed by 5 bases and J by 0 bases, 4 bases remained unmatched. The chain's CDR3 is CASSGRTGGSGANVLTF. The CDR3 coding sequence is TGTGCCAGCAGTGGACGGACAGGGGGCTCTGGGGCCAACGTCCTGACTTTC.

This clonotype was seen at least ten times. The chain recombines TRBV4-3 with TRBJ2-1; 10 bases are shared with TRBD2. Germline V gene lookup returns CDR1 LGHNA and CDR2 YSLEER. The J segment lost 1 base and the V segment lost 5 bases, leaving 8 bases of the junction unmatched. This CDR3 spans 17 amino acids. The CDR3 DNA is TGCGCCAGCAGCACTGATCTAGCGGGGGCATCCTACAATGAGCAGTTCTTC. This encodes CASSTDLAGASYNEQFF.

Of note for this clonotype: A junction end diverges from the germline sequence, so it may reflect a read error. This chain joins TRBV3-1 and TRBJ2-7; weak D call: TRBD1 (5 bases). The CDR3 loop spans 13 amino acids. Per germline, CDR1 LGHDT and CDR2 YNNKEL (reference sequence). For the CDR3, the DNA is TGTGCCAGCAGCCCCCGGACAACCTACGAGCAGAACTTC. Translating it yields CASSPRTTYEQNF.

This clonotype was observed at least ten times. The rearrangement uses TRBV7-8 and TRBJ2-7; D uncertain. Trimming cost V 1 base and J 0 bases, with 10 bases left between them. CDR1 is SGHVS, CDR2 FQNEAQ, per germline. The CDR3 runs to 15 residues. CDR3 in DNA: TGTGCCAGCAGCTTAGGTGACTTCTCCTCCTACGAGCAGTACTTC. This gives the protein CASSLGDFSSYEQYF.

Points on this clonotype: A much larger clone lies a single base off, so this may be a read error. This chain uses TRBV7-2 with TRBJ2-7, with D perhaps TRBD2 (6 bases). The V gene's germline CDR1 is SGHTA and CDR2 FQGNSA. Trimming cost V 5 bases and J 7 bases, with 18 bases left between them. This CDR3 region has 14 residues. The CDR3 DNA sequence: TGTGCCAGCAGCCTCTCGGGACTGCGTCAAGAGCAGTACTTC. It specifies CASSLSGLRQEQYF.

The count of this clonotype is one. One end of the junction fails to match germline, which may point to a read error. The V call is TRBV28, the J call TRBJ2-7; D possibly corresponds to TRBD1 (5 bases). Germline V gene lookup returns CDR1 MDHEN and CDR2 SYDVKM. This CDR3 has 12 residues. The CDR3 here is CARSLTGGEQYF. The DNA of the CDR3 is TGTGCCCGCAGTCTCACAGGTGGCGAGCAGTACTTC. The variable domain in full, completed from reference TRBV28 and TRBJ2-7, reads DVKVTQSSRYLVKRTGEKVFLECVQDMDHENMFWYRQDPGLGLRLIYFSYDVKMKEKGDIPEGYSVSREKKERFSLILESASTNQTSMYLCARSLTGGEQYFGPGTRLTVT.

This clonotype occurred many times. The CDR3 region has the DNA TGTGCCAGCAGCTTAGTGCCGGGAGAGCTATACAATGAGCAGTTCTTC. This codes for CASSLVPGELYNEQFF. The rearrangement uses TRBV7-8 and TRBJ2-1; D perhaps matches TRBD2 (6 bases). The CDR3 totals 16 residues. The V and J ends lost 1 base and 4 bases respectively, with 14 bases between them. Germline V gene data show CDR1 as SGHVS and CDR2 as FQNEAQ.

In this sample, this clonotype turned up many times. This sequence joins TRBV14 and TRBJ2-7, with D maybe TRBD1 (5 bases). Germline values: CDR1 SGHDN, CDR2 FVKESK. This CDR3 has 13 amino acids. Trimming shortened V by 1 base and J by 2 bases, and 6 bases separated the two germline ends. The CDR3 DNA reads as TGTGCCAGCAGCCAAGGACAGCCCTACGAGCAGTACTTC. This codes for CASSQGQPYEQYF. Looking up the rest from reference TRBV14 and TRBJ2-7 gives the full variable domain: EAGVTQFPSHSVIEKGQTVTLRCDPISGHDNLYWYRRVMGKEIKFLLHFVKESKQDESGMPNNRFLAERTGGTYSTLKVQPAELEDSGVYFCASSQGQPYEQYFGPGTRLTVT.

This clonotype was observed many times. The chain employs TRBV12-3 or TRBV12-4 and TRBJ1-2; no reliable D call. The CDR3 runs to 10 residues. V lost 4 bases and J lost 6, with 3 bases in between. CDR3 sequence: CASSSNGYTF. The CDR3 nucleotides are TGTGCCAGCAGTTCAAATGGCTACACCTTC.

The gene calls are TRBV27 and TRBJ1-6; D gene unclear. V was shortened by 8 bases and J by 7 bases, with 15 bases between the two germline ends. This CDR3 contains 14 residues. Germline V gene sequence: CDR1 MNHEY, CDR2 SMNVEV (reference sequence). The CDR3 sequence: CASRLWNPNSPLHF. The CDR3 nucleotides read TGTGCCAGCCGTCTTTGGAACCCCAATTCACCCCTCCACTTT.

V usage is TRBV7-9 and J usage is TRBJ2-7; 7 bases align to TRBD2. Germline V gene data show CDR1 as SEHNR and CDR2 as FQNEAQ (reference sequence). J gave up 4 bases and V 4 bases, and 7 bases lay outside the gene matches. This CDR3 spans 14 amino acids. This chain's CDR3 is CASSSPSGLYEQYF. The CDR3 coding sequence is TGTGCCAGCAGCTCACCTAGCGGCCTTTACGAGCAGTACTTC.